The 20 T cell receptor beta chains listed next were all sequenced from one sample in a study of blood T cell repertoires in COVID-19. TCRdb's table, derived via immunoSEQ multiplex PCR, lists solely in-frame clones and lacks some. The sample has 35,000 to 50,000 clones, roughly 82% seen once; the top ten hold roughly a quarter. Sequencing was done on a sample of peripheral blood. The receptor set was obtained from a woman aged 60-75 years with acute or convalescent COVID-19.

The chain is built from TRBV29-1 and TRBJ2-1, with D perhaps TRBD2 (6 bases). The length of the CDR3 is 16 residues. The germline V and J ends were trimmed by 6 bases and 3 bases, with 21 bases remaining between them. CDR1 and CDR2 from the germline V gene are SQVTM and ANQGSEA. Written as DNA, the CDR3 is TGCAGCGTGGATGGAGGGGCACAGATAAACTACAATGAGCAGTTCTTC. Its protein is CSVDGGAQINYNEQFF.

Only one count was recorded for this clone. V and J are TRBV2 and TRBJ2-3, with D possibly matching TRBD2 (6 bases). Germline V gives CDR1 SNHLY, CDR2 FYNNEI. The CDR3 consists of 15 residues. The V and J ends lost 2 bases and 0 bases respectively, with 9 bases between them. CDR3 DNA: TGTGCCAGCAGTGAACAGCGGGTGAGCACAGATACGCAGTATTTT. This sequence encodes CASSEQRVSTDTQYF.

V gene TRBV7-2 combines with J gene TRBJ1-2; a weak D match, TRBD1 (6 bases). Germline V gene sequence: CDR1 SGHTA, CDR2 FQGNSA. This CDR3 has 12 residues. Trimming took 1 base from V and 6 from J, leaving 6 bases between them. The DNA of the CDR3 is TGTGCCAGCAGCTTAGACAGGGATGGCTACACCTTC. Protein product: CASSLDRDGYTF.

The V call is TRBV6-4, the J call TRBJ2-3; 8 bases align to TRBD1. The germline CDR1 and CDR2 sequences are MRHNA and SNTAGT. This CDR3 comprises 18 residues. Trimming cost V 0 bases and J 8 bases; bases outside gene matches: 16. The chain's CDR3 is CASSDSIPTGVYQGTQYF. The CDR3, as DNA: TGTGCCAGCAGTGACTCGATTCCGACAGGGGTCTATCAGGGTACGCAGTATTTT.

The chain combines TRBV6-5 with TRBJ1-6, with 7 bases identical to TRBD1. Unmatched junction bases numbered 6, after V lost 4 bases and J lost 9 bases. Germline CDR1 and CDR2: MNHEY and SVGAGI. The length of the CDR3 is 14 residues. CDR3: CASSSRDSASPLHF. In nucleotides, the CDR3 is TGTGCCAGCAGTTCCCGGGACAGCGCTTCACCCCTCCACTTT.

This clone has a single count. The V and J genes are TRBV5-1 and TRBJ2-1; TRBD1 aligns across 10 bases. The length of the CDR3 is 14 residues. Germline loops: CDR1 SGHRS, CDR2 YFSETQ. Unmatched junction bases numbered 9, after V lost 6 bases and J lost 9 bases. In nucleotides, the CDR3 is TGCGCCAGCACCGCTGGGGACAGGGGTAGTGAGCAGTTCTTC. It codes for CASTAGDRGSEQFF.

The chain has TRBV19 and TRBJ1-1; tentative D call: TRBD1 (6 bases). Deletions cut 1 base from V and 1 base from J, with 7 bases between. Germline assignment: CDR1 LNHDA and CDR2 SQIVND (reference sequence). The CDR3 is made up of 14 amino acids. The CDR3 sequence: CASSIGTANTEAFF. CDR3 bases: TGTGCCAGTAGTATAGGGACAGCGAACACTGAAGCTTTCTTT.

This clone was observed a single time. The rearrangement joins TRBV18 to TRBJ1-6; maybe TRBD1 (6 bases). V lost 3 bases to trimming and J lost 0 bases, with 12 bases between them. Germline V gene sequence: CDR1 KGHSH, CDR2 LQKENI. CDR3 length equals 17 residues. The CDR3 DNA is TGTGCCAGCTCACCGATAAGGGGGAACTCCTATAATTCACCCCTCCACTTT. It codes for CASSPIRGNSYNSPLHF.

V usage is TRBV18 and J usage is TRBJ2-7; tentative D call: TRBD1 (6 bases). Germline values: CDR1 KGHSH, CDR2 LQKENI. The length of the CDR3 is 15 residues. Trimming removed 3 bases at V and 3 bases at J, with 15 bases between. CDR3 DNA sequence: TGTGCCAGCTCACCGGAGCGAGGCAGGGGCTACGAGCAGTACTTC. Translated: CASSPERGRGYEQYF.

V is TRBV20-1 and J is TRBJ2-1; TRBD2 matches 7 bases. The ends lost 5 bases at V and 9 bases at J; junction bases unmatched: 4. The CDR3 extends over 11 amino acids. Germline values: CDR1 DFQATT, CDR2 SNEGSKA (reference sequence). The CDR3 region is CSAGGDAEQFF. CDR3 in DNA: TGCAGTGCTGGGGGGGATGCTGAGCAGTTCTTC.

The chain recombines TRBV7-2 with TRBJ2-7; D call uncertain. The CDR3 has 12 residues. CDR1 is SGHTA, CDR2 FQGNSA, per germline. V dropped 5 bases and J dropped 3 bases, with 8 bases sitting between them. CDR3 bases: TGTGCCAGCAGCCGCACTCTCTACGAGCAGTACTTC. Amino acids: CASSRTLYEQYF.

The rearrangement uses TRBV5-6 and TRBJ2-2, with D hard to call. The CDR3 consists of 14 residues. Trimming left V 4 bases short and J 5 bases short, with 12 bases between. Germline V lookup: CDR1 SGHDT, CDR2 YYEEEE. The DNA for the CDR3 is TGTGCCAGCAGCAGTCCTCAGGATACCGGGGAGCTGTTTTTT. Translating it yields CASSSPQDTGELFF.

The chain combines TRBV7-2 with TRBJ2-3, with D maybe TRBD2 (5 bases). CDR3 length: 15 amino acids. Germline V lookup: CDR1 SGHTA, CDR2 FQGNSA. Between the trimmed V and J ends, which lost 3 bases and 0 bases, there was a span of 10 bases. This CDR3 is CASSLGRTSTDTQYF. The CDR3 bases are TGTGCCAGCAGCTTGGGTAGGACTAGCACAGATACGCAGTATTTT.

This chain links TRBV29-1 with TRBJ1-5; D possibly corresponds to TRBD1 (5 bases). V dropped 5 bases and J dropped 4 bases, with 9 bases sitting between them. The CDR3 consists of 12 residues. CDR1 and CDR2 (germline): SQVTM, ANQGSEA. The CDR3 here is CSVKEGNQPQHF. The CDR3 nucleotides are TGCAGCGTTAAGGAGGGGAATCAGCCCCAGCATTTT.

The CDR3 DNA sequence: TGTGCCAGTAGTAGAGACCCGGGACTAGCGGGGATAATAGCCAAAAACATTCAGTACTTC. This codes for CASSRDPGLAGIIAKNIQYF. The genes are TRBV19 and TRBJ2-4; 13 nucleotides agree with TRBD2. Germline V gene sequence: CDR1 LNHDA, CDR2 SQIVND (reference sequence). This CDR3 is 20 amino acids long. Germline trimming cut 4 bases from V and 0 bases from J; bases unmatched to any gene: 12.

The chain recombines TRBV7-2 with TRBJ1-2; 7 bases agree with TRBD1. Germline CDR1 SGHTA, CDR2 FQGNSA. The CDR3 loop spans 15 amino acids. J gave up 6 bases and V 5 bases, and 12 bases lay outside the gene matches. CDR3 sequence reads: CASSDQGGQNDGYTF. The CDR3 region has the DNA TGTGCCAGCAGCGACCAGGGGGGACAGAATGATGGCTACACCTTC.

The chain uses TRBV7-2 and TRBJ1-1; D perhaps matches TRBD1 (6 bases). This CDR3 region has 14 residues. Trimming pared 5 bases from V and 5 bases from J, leaving 15 bases between. CDR1 and CDR2 (germline): SGHTA, FQGNSA. CDR3 nucleotide sequence: TGTGCCAGCAGCCAGGAGGGGGGGAGGACTGAAGCTTTCTTT. Protein product: CASSQEGGRTEAFF.

The chain carries TRBV24-1 and TRBJ2-2, with D possibly TRBD2 on 5 matching bases. The CDR3 covers 14 residues. Germline CDR1 KGHDR, CDR2 SFDVKD. Trimming removed 10 bases at V and 3 bases at J, with 14 bases between. CDR3 DNA: TGTGCCACTAATCCCGACGGGGACACCGGGGAGCTGTTTTTT. It yields the protein CATNPDGDTGELFF.

J is TRBJ2-1 and V is TRBV24-1; no clear D. V lost 4 bases, J lost 6 bases, and 6 bases lay in between. The CDR3 is 12 residues long. Germline V gives CDR1 KGHDR, CDR2 SFDVKD. Here the CDR3 DNA reads TGTGCCACCAGTGACCCCCTCAATGAGCAGTTCTTC. This sequence encodes CATSDPLNEQFF.

This chain links TRBV5-5 with TRBJ2-4; possibly TRBD2 for D (6 bases). Per the germline V gene, CDR1 is SGHKS and CDR2 is YYEKEE (reference sequence). Trimming took 4 bases from V and 3 from J, leaving 17 bases between them. CDR3 length: 16 amino acids. The CDR3 is CASSQINPGGKNIQYF. The CDR3 bases are TGTGCCAGCAGCCAAATTAACCCCGGGGGCAAAAACATTCAGTACTTC.